One and the same sample provided the 4 T cell receptor beta chains below, sequenced in a study of control samples from healthy donors and cancer patients. Sequencing used immunoSEQ multiplex PCR; TCRdb keeps in-frame clones, though not all of them. Among over 110,000 clones listed, roughly 90% were seen once. The sample was blood. These receptors were collected from a man between 25 and 39 years old in good health.

The J gene is TRBJ2-1, the V gene TRBV28; D not resolved. The CDR3 has 12 residues. V lost 4 bases, J lost 12 bases, and 13 bases lay in between. Germline loops: CDR1 MDHEN, CDR2 SYDVKM. CDR3 bases: TGTGCCAGCAGTTCAGGTACCCTGGGGCAGTTCTTC. Translating gives CASSSGTLGQFF.

The J gene is TRBJ2-1, the V gene TRBV9, with D perhaps being TRBD1 or TRBD2 (5 bases each). The CDR3 runs 15 residues. CDR1 and CDR2 from the germline V gene are SGDLS and YYNGEE. Deletions cut 7 bases from V and 0 bases from J, with 14 bases between. The CDR3 reads CASASKGSSYNEQFF. Written as DNA, the CDR3 is TGTGCCAGCGCCTCAAAGGGGAGCTCCTACAATGAGCAGTTCTTC.

The CDR3 protein is CASSYRGGSYEQYF. The CDR3, as DNA: TGTGCCAGCAGCTACCGAGGGGGAAGTTACGAGCAGTACTTC. This sequence joins TRBV5-4 and TRBJ2-7, with D maybe TRBD1 (6 bases). This CDR3 has 14 amino acids. From germline, CDR1 is SGHNT and CDR2 YYREEE (reference sequence). Between the trimmed V and J ends, which lost 3 bases and 4 bases, there was a span of 14 bases.

This chain's CDR3 is CASSIMDSSYNEQFF. The DNA of the CDR3 is TGTGCCAGTAGTATCATGGATAGCTCCTACAATGAGCAGTTCTTC. The chain combines TRBV19 with TRBJ2-1; D gene unclear. V shed 3 bases and J shed 0 bases, with 9 bases lying between them. Germline CDR1 LNHDA, CDR2 SQIVND (reference sequence). The CDR3 totals 15 residues. The full variable domain, its missing parts supplied by reference TRBV19 and TRBJ2-1, is DGGITQSPKYLFRKEGQNVTLSCEQNLNHDAMYWYRQDPGQGLRLIYYSQIVNDFQKGDIAEGYSVSREKKESFPLTVTSAQKNPTAFYLCASSIMDSSYNEQFFGPGTRLTVL.